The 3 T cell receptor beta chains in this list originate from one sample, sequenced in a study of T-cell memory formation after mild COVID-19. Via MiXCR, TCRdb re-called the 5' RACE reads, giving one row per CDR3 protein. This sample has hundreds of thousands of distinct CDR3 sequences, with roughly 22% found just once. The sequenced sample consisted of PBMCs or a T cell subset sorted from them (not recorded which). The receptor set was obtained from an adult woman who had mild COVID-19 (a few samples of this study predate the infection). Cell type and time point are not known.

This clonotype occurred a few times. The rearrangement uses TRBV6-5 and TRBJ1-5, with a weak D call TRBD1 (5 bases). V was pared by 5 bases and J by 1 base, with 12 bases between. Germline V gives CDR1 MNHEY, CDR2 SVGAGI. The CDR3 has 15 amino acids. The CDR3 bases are TGTGCCAGCAGTAGGGACGGGAAAAGCAATCAGCCCCAGCATTTT. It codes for CASSRDGKSNQPQHF.

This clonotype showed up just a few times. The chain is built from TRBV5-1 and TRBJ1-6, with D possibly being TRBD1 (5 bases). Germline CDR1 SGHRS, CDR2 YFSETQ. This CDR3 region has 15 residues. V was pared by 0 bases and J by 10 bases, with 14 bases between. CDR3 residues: CASSLARQGDSPLHF. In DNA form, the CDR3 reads TGCGCCAGCAGCTTGGCGAGGCAGGGAGACTCACCCCTCCACTTT.

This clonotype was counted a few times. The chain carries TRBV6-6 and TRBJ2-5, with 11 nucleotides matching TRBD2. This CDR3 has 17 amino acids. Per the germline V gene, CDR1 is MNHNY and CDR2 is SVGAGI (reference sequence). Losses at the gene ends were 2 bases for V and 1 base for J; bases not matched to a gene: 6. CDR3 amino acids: CASSYLAGGSFQETQYF. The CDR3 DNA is TGTGCCAGCAGTTACCTAGCGGGAGGAAGTTTCCAAGAGACCCAGTACTTC.